Below are 27 T cell receptor beta chains sequenced from a single sample in a study of memory CD4+ T cells and cytomegalovirus serostatus. Profiled with immunoSEQ multiplex PCR; TCRdb holds only in-frame clones, not every one. The data show 40,000 to 45,000 clones, less than 85% seen once. Single viable CD3+CD4+CD8-CD45RO+ cells were sorted as the memory CD4+ T cells. Sequencing was done on a sample of memory CD4+ T cells from blood. The receptors originated from an adult in good health and CMV-seronegative.

The CDR3 is CASASNGVEYTEAFF. CDR3 in DNA: TGCGCCAGCGCAAGCAACGGCGTGGAGTACACTGAAGCTTTCTTT. The chain has TRBV5-1 and TRBJ1-1, with D hard to call. The CDR3 extends over 15 amino acids. Per germline, CDR1 SGHRS and CDR2 YFSETQ. V was trimmed by 7 bases and J by 3 bases, leaving 19 bases between them.

The chain recombines TRBV7-2 with TRBJ2-1; D might be TRBD1 or TRBD2, each matching 5 bases. The germline V gene encodes CDR1 SGHTA and CDR2 FQGNSA. The CDR3 is made up of 15 amino acids. V shed 7 bases and J shed 9 bases, with 22 bases lying between them. The CDR3 reads CASNEYPKRGSEQFF. The CDR3 nucleotides are TGTGCCAGCAACGAATACCCGAAGAGGGGCTCTGAGCAGTTCTTC.

This clone turned up a few times. The sample carries other DNA sequences with the same CDR3. The V gene is TRBV7-8, the J gene TRBJ1-4; TRBD1 is a possible D gene (5 bases). Germline CDR1 and CDR2: SGHVS and FQNEAQ. CDR3 length: 15 amino acids. Trimming left V 0 bases short and J 7 bases short, with 12 bases between. Here the CDR3 reads CASSLANGGSEKLFF. In DNA, the CDR3 is TGTGCCAGCAGCTTAGCGAATGGGGGGAGTGAAAAACTGTTTTTT.

This clone showed up many times. The J gene is TRBJ1-2, the V gene TRBV30, with D tentatively TRBD1 (5 bases). The length of the CDR3 is 13 residues. From germline, CDR1 is GTSNPN and CDR2 SVGIG (reference sequence). V was clipped by 4 bases and J by 6 bases, with 15 bases between them. CDR3 bases: TGTGCCTGGAATAGGGACCGCCCCAATGGCTACACCTTC. Translated, it gives CAWNRDRPNGYTF.

The genes are TRBV28 and TRBJ1-2, with no clear D. The ends were cut back, 2 bases at V and 7 bases at J, with 8 bases in the middle. CDR3 length equals 12 residues. CDR1 MDHEN and CDR2 SYDVKM come from the germline V gene. This chain's CDR3 is CASSLGYIGYTF. CDR3 bases: TGTGCCAGCAGTTTAGGCTACATTGGCTACACCTTC.

V and J are TRBV28 and TRBJ1-6; D gene unclear. Trimming removed 7 bases from V and 8 bases from J, with 12 bases in between. This CDR3 spans 13 amino acids. The germline CDR1 and CDR2 sequences are MDHEN and SYDVKM. Written as DNA, the CDR3 is TGTGCCAGCATGAGGGTATTACATTCACCCCTCCACTTT. Its protein is CASMRVLHSPLHF.

The chain is built from TRBV11-2 and TRBJ1-2; 10 bases align to TRBD1. The CDR3 has 14 amino acids. Trimming took 5 bases from V and 8 from J; bases not matched to a gene: 8. From germline, CDR1 is SGHAT and CDR2 FQNNGV. CDR3 bases: TGTGCCAGCAGCCGAGACAGGGGGCGAGGAGGCTACACCTTC. It is translated as CASSRDRGRGGYTF.

The chain uses TRBV18 and TRBJ1-1, with D possibly being TRBD1 (6 bases). Trimming pared 6 bases from V and 3 bases from J, leaving 14 bases between. Germline V CDR1 and CDR2: KGHSH, LQKENI. The CDR3 runs to 14 residues. This CDR3 reads CASSRGGRDTEAFF. The CDR3 DNA reads TGTGCCAGCTCTAGGGGGGGGCGCGACACTGAAGCTTTCTTT.

This clone was detected only once. The chain uses TRBV6-1 and TRBJ2-6; no firm D call. V lost 4 bases to trimming and J lost 0 bases, with 1 base between them. From germline, CDR1 is MNHNS and CDR2 SASEGT. This CDR3 comprises 13 residues. CDR3 bases: TGTGCCAGCAGTGTCTCTGGGGCCAACGTCCTGACTTTC. Protein product: CASSVSGANVLTF.

This clone was seen only a few times. The V gene is TRBV6-1, the J gene TRBJ1-1; D uncertain. The CDR3 spans 13 residues. V lost 2 bases to trimming and J lost 6 bases, with 10 bases between them. Per the germline V gene, CDR1 is MNHNS and CDR2 is SASEGT. The CDR3 DNA sequence: TGTGCCAGCAGTGAACATCGGGATTCTGAAGCTTTCTTT. This translates into CASSEHRDSEAFF.

This clone has just a few counts. This chain links TRBV19 with TRBJ2-2; D uncertain. The germline V gene encodes CDR1 LNHDA and CDR2 SQIVND (reference sequence). The length of the CDR3 is 13 residues. Trimming shortened V by 3 bases and J by 7 bases, and 9 bases separated the two germline ends. CDR3 loop: CASSIGFHGELFF. The CDR3, as DNA: TGTGCCAGTAGTATTGGATTTCACGGGGAGCTGTTTTTT.

This chain joins TRBV19 and TRBJ1-2; 7 nucleotides align to TRBD1. This CDR3 has 15 amino acids. The J segment lost 3 bases and the V segment lost 5 bases, leaving 9 bases of the junction unmatched. Germline CDR1 and CDR2: LNHDA and SQIVND (reference sequence). The chain's CDR3 is CASSVAPGTDYGYTF. CDR3 in DNA: TGTGCCAGTAGTGTAGCCCCCGGGACAGACTATGGCTACACCTTC.

This clone turned up a few times. This chain uses TRBV28 with TRBJ2-7, with 11 bases aligning to TRBD1. CDR3 size: 14 residues. Germline V CDR1 and CDR2: MDHEN, SYDVKM. The V segment lost 3 bases and the J segment 2 bases; nucleotides outside the gene matches: 0. For the CDR3, the DNA is TGTGCCAGCAGTTTGGGACAGGGGGCCTACGAGCAGTACTTC. As protein: CASSLGQGAYEQYF. Complete variable domain (other parts from reference TRBV28 and TRBJ2-7): DVKVTQSSRYLVKRTGEKVFLECVQDMDHENMFWYRQDPGLGLRLIYFSYDVKMKEKGDIPEGYSVSREKKERFSLILESASTNQTSMYLCASSLGQGAYEQYFGPGTRLTVT.

The chain recombines TRBV19 with TRBJ1-5, with 7 bases that match TRBD1. The CDR3 is made up of 18 amino acids. Germline V gene sequence: CDR1 LNHDA, CDR2 SQIVND (reference sequence). Trimming cost V 3 bases and J 3 bases; bases outside gene matches: 14. The DNA for the CDR3 is TGTGCCAGTAGTATGAGGCGGTATAAGGGACAGACCAATCAGCCCCAGCATTTT. Its translation: CASSMRRYKGQTNQPQHF.

The V gene is TRBV6-1, the J gene TRBJ1-1; D not resolved. The germline V and J ends were trimmed by 4 bases and 1 base, with 10 bases remaining between them. Germline CDR1 reads MNHNS; CDR2 reads SASEGT. This CDR3 has 14 amino acids. In nucleotides, the CDR3 is TGTGCCAGCAGTGTCCGCAGGACGAACACTGAAGCTTTCTTT. Amino acid sequence: CASSVRRTNTEAFF.

This chain joins TRBV2 and TRBJ1-6; possible D gene TRBD1, 5 bases. V lost 4 bases, J lost 5 bases, and 12 bases lay in between. Germline V lookup: CDR1 SNHLY, CDR2 FYNNEI. The CDR3 length is 15 residues. This CDR3 is CASSVGTVHNSPLHF. CDR3 nucleotides: TGTGCCAGCAGTGTAGGGACCGTGCATAATTCACCCCTCCACTTT.

This chain uses TRBV2 with TRBJ1-6; 8 positions agree with TRBD1. V was clipped by 1 base and J by 4 bases; unmatched bases: 0. The germline gives CDR1 SNHLY, CDR2 FYNNEI. The CDR3 has 15 residues. The CDR3 DNA sequence: TGTGCCAGCAGTGAAGGGGACAGGTATAATTCACCCCTCCACTTT. It encodes CASSEGDRYNSPLHF.

The chain couples TRBV28 to TRBJ2-7, with 7 positions matching TRBD2. V trimming: 3 bases; J trimming: 3 bases; junction bases outside the gene matches: 11. There are 16 residues in the CDR3. Germline V gives CDR1 MDHEN, CDR2 SYDVKM. This chain's CDR3 is CASSFRAGTTNYEQYF. In nucleotides, the CDR3 is TGTGCCAGCAGTTTCCGGGCGGGGACTACTAACTACGAGCAGTACTTC.

The chain joins TRBV6-5 to TRBJ2-7; TRBD2 is a possible D gene (7 bases). Trimming stripped 6 bases from V and 2 bases from J, with 17 bases between. The CDR3 loop spans 15 amino acids. Germline CDR1 reads MNHEY; CDR2 reads SVGAGI. CDR3 sequence reads: CASRKGGVGTYEQYF. The CDR3 nucleotides read TGTGCCAGCAGAAAGGGGGGGGTCGGAACCTACGAGCAGTACTTC.

V is TRBV5-1 and J is TRBJ1-1, with a possible D match to TRBD1 (5 bases). Trimming shortened V by 7 bases and J by 3 bases, and 25 bases separated the two germline ends. Germline values: CDR1 SGHRS, CDR2 YFSETQ. The CDR3 sequence is 17 residues long. In nucleotides, the CDR3 is TGCGCCAGCCAGCTTGGGTACCGGACAACCCTCTACACTGAAGCTTTCTTT. It is translated as CASQLGYRTTLYTEAFF.

The chain is built from TRBV30 and TRBJ1-2; D remains unclear. Trimming took off 4 bases at V and 6 bases at J, with 18 bases between the two ends. This CDR3 has 14 amino acids. Per germline, CDR1 GTSNPN and CDR2 SVGIG (reference sequence). The CDR3 reads CAWIGHTRVDGYTF. CDR3 nucleotide sequence: TGTGCCTGGATCGGCCATACCCGGGTGGATGGCTACACCTTC.

V is TRBV5-1 and J is TRBJ2-1; 7 bases map to TRBD1. CDR3 length: 15 amino acids. The germline CDR1 and CDR2 sequences are SGHRS and YFSETQ. V shed 8 bases, J shed 0 bases, and the junction held 8 bases outside the gene matches. The CDR3 DNA sequence: TGCGCCAGTCACGAACAGGGGAACTCCTACAATGAGCAGTTCTTC. Its protein product is CASHEQGNSYNEQFF.

V is TRBV7-2 and J is TRBJ2-3; the D gene is possibly TRBD2 (6 bases). Germline lookup yields CDR1 SGHTA and CDR2 FQGNSA. V shed 8 bases and J shed 4 bases, with 16 bases lying between them. CDR3 length: 14 amino acids. This CDR3 reads CASLTTAGPDTQYF. The CDR3 bases are TGTGCCAGCCTCACGACGGCGGGGCCAGATACGCAGTATTTT.

This clone occurred once. This chain connects TRBV29-1 to TRBJ2-2, with 10 bases fitting TRBD2. Germline V CDR1 and CDR2: SQVTM, ANQGSEA. This CDR3 has 16 amino acids. V dropped 6 bases and J dropped 5; count of bases not matched to a gene: 12. The CDR3 bases are TGCAGCGTCACCTCACAGCGGGAGGGTGGAACCGGGGAGCTGTTTTTT. It is translated as CSVTSQREGGTGELFF.

V gene TRBV19 combines with J gene TRBJ1-3; a weak D match, TRBD1 (5 bases). Germline CDR1 is LNHDA and CDR2 is SQIVND (reference sequence). The V and J ends lost 6 bases and 3 bases respectively, with 18 bases between them. The CDR3 extends over 16 amino acids. CDR3 residues: CASRGERQLFGNTIYF. The DNA for the CDR3 is TGTGCCAGTAGAGGGGAACGGCAACTCTTTGGAAACACCATATATTTT.

This clone was seen a single time. The chain is built from TRBV5-4 and TRBJ2-2, with unresolved D. The CDR3 loop spans 14 amino acids. V gave up 0 bases and J gave up 1 base, with 4 bases separating them. Germline V gene data show CDR1 as SGHNT and CDR2 as YYREEE (reference sequence). The CDR3, as DNA: TGTGCCAGCAGCTTGGGACAGAACACCGGGGAGCTGTTTTTT. This codes for CASSLGQNTGELFF.

This clone was seen only a few times. The rearrangement links TRBV6-1 to TRBJ2-3, with no clear D. V lost 5 bases, J lost 6 bases, and 12 bases lay in between. Germline loops: CDR1 MNHNS, CDR2 SASEGT. The CDR3 has 13 residues. This chain's CDR3 is CASSTGYGDTQYF. The CDR3 DNA sequence: TGTGCCAGCAGTACCGGGTACGGTGATACGCAGTATTTT.